These 12 T cell receptor beta chains came from one sample sequenced in a study of immune cell composition in non-small cell lung cancer. Profiled with immunoSEQ multiplex PCR; TCRdb holds only in-frame clones, not every one. The top ten clones hold around 12% of a sample with more than 3,000 clones, 65% to 85% of them seen once. Specimen: lung tumor tissue. Source of these receptors: a human donor with non-small cell lung cancer.

The V gene is TRBV4-2, the J gene TRBJ2-3; 9 bases align to TRBD2. V shed 1 base, J shed 5 bases, and the junction held 4 bases outside the gene matches. Germline assignment: CDR1 LGHNA and CDR2 YNFKEQ. The CDR3 loop spans 15 amino acids. The CDR3 protein is CASSQGGLALDTQYF. The CDR3 bases are TGTGCCAGCAGCCAAGGTGGACTAGCGTTAGATACGCAGTATTTT.

The gene calls are TRBV5-4 and TRBJ1-1; D gene ambiguous. The V gene's germline CDR1 is SGHNT and CDR2 YYREEE (reference sequence). This CDR3 has 13 amino acids. V was clipped by 5 bases and J by 0 bases, with 8 bases between them. For the CDR3, the DNA is TGTGCCAGCAGTCCGGGGATGAACACTGAAGCTTTCTTT. It specifies CASSPGMNTEAFF.

V and J are TRBV4-1 and TRBJ2-2; 10 bases are shared with TRBD2. The germline CDR1 and CDR2 sequences are MGHRA and YSYEKL. Trimming at V came to 3 bases and at J to 10 bases, leaving 8 bases not matched to a gene. The CDR3 has 15 amino acids. Here the CDR3 reads CASSQGRLAGVELFF. The CDR3 DNA reads TGCGCCAGCAGCCAGGGAAGGCTAGCGGGAGTGGAGCTGTTTTTT.

The chain recombines TRBV10-2 with TRBJ1-1; TRBD1 agrees at 7 bases. Germline lookup yields CDR1 WSHSY and CDR2 SAAADI. The V gene end was trimmed by 8 bases and the J gene end by 4 bases; junction bases not matched to a gene: 7. The CDR3 spans 13 residues. The CDR3 DNA sequence: TGCGCCAGCGCGCAGACAGGGAGCACTGAAGCTTTCTTT. This translates into CASAQTGSTEAFF.

This chain joins TRBV4-2 and TRBJ1-1; 8 nucleotides align to TRBD1. V shed 6 bases, J shed 5 bases, and the junction held 11 bases outside the gene matches. The germline V gene encodes CDR1 LGHNA and CDR2 YNFKEQ. The CDR3 has 15 residues. The CDR3 sequence is CASRPGGADWTEAFF. CDR3 in DNA: TGTGCCAGCAGGCCAGGGGGCGCGGATTGGACTGAAGCTTTCTTT.

The chain links TRBV25-1 to TRBJ1-2; 10 bases match TRBD1. V shed 5 bases, J shed 8 bases, and the junction held 11 bases outside the gene matches. There are 15 residues in the CDR3. Germline values: CDR1 MGHDK, CDR2 SYGVNS. The DNA for the CDR3 is TGTGCCAGCAGTCTCACCGGGACAGGGGTCGAGGGCTACACCTTC. Its translation is CASSLTGTGVEGYTF.

This chain connects TRBV19 to TRBJ1-1; 8 positions match TRBD1. CDR1 and CDR2 (germline): LNHDA, SQIVND (reference sequence). The CDR3 has 15 amino acids. Trimming took 7 bases from V and 6 from J; bases not matched to a gene: 13. The DNA for the CDR3 is TGTGCCAGTACCCTCGGACAGGGCCCTTTTGCTGAAGCTTTCTTT. Protein sequence: CASTLGQGPFAEAFF. The whole variable domain, remainder taken from reference TRBV19 and TRBJ1-1, is DGGITQSPKYLFRKEGQNVTLSCEQNLNHDAMYWYRQDPGQGLRLIYYSQIVNDFQKGDIAEGYSVSREKKESFPLTVTSAQKNPTAFYLCASTLGQGPFAEAFFGQGTRLTVV.

This sequence joins TRBV11-3 and TRBJ1-1; D may be TRBD1 (5 bases). The germline V and J ends were trimmed by 5 bases and 7 bases, with 14 bases remaining between them. Per germline, CDR1 SGHNT and CDR2 YENEEA. The CDR3 has 13 residues. The CDR3 DNA reads as TGTGCCAGCAGCCTTGCCCGGGGGGGTGAAGCTTTCTTT. Its protein product is CASSLARGGEAFF.

The chain is built from TRBV30 and TRBJ2-1, with D perhaps matching TRBD2 (6 bases). Germline V gene sequence: CDR1 GTSNPN, CDR2 SVGIG (reference sequence). CDR3 length: 13 amino acids. The V and J ends lost 2 bases and 5 bases respectively, with 10 bases between them. DNA for the CDR3: TGTGCCTGGAGTCGGGAGCCTAACAATGAGCAGTTCTTC. Protein product: CAWSREPNNEQFF.

In its sample, this clone was seen once. The chain links TRBV11-3 to TRBJ2-5; D perhaps matches TRBD2 (6 bases). The length of the CDR3 is 15 residues. Germline-derived CDR1 and CDR2 are SGHNT and YENEEA. The V gene lost 1 base and the J gene lost 5 bases, with 14 bases spanning the gap. Here the CDR3 DNA reads TGTGCCAGCAGCTTAGCCGGGACTCAAAGGGAGACCCAGTACTTC. Protein: CASSLAGTQRETQYF.

The V call is TRBV19, the J call TRBJ2-6; D remains ambiguous. The germline V gene has CDR1 LNHDA and CDR2 SQIVND (reference sequence). This CDR3 contains 15 residues. The germline V and J ends were trimmed by 5 bases and 0 bases, with 8 bases remaining between them. CDR3 amino acids: CASSLYSSGANVLTF. In DNA form, the CDR3 reads TGTGCCAGTAGTCTCTACAGCTCTGGGGCCAACGTCCTGACTTTC. Variable domain in full (rest from reference TRBV19 and TRBJ2-6): DGGITQSPKYLFRKEGQNVTLSCEQNLNHDAMYWYRQDPGQGLRLIYYSQIVNDFQKGDIAEGYSVSREKKESFPLTVTSAQKNPTAFYLCASSLYSSGANVLTFGAGSRLTVL.

The V call is TRBV27, the J call TRBJ1-1; a weak D match, TRBD1 (5 bases). This CDR3 is 14 amino acids long. In germline, CDR1 is MNHEY, CDR2 SMNVEV (reference sequence). The V end lost 5 bases, the J end lost 6 bases, and 16 bases lay between the germline ends. The CDR3 sequence is CASSLGIRGSEAFF. DNA for the CDR3: TGTGCCAGCAGTCTGGGAATCCGGGGGTCTGAAGCTTTCTTT.